Presented here are 12 T cell receptor beta chains from one specimen sequenced in a study of response to subunit inactivated influenza vaccine. TCRdb reanalysed the RT-PCR reads using MiXCR and keeps one entry per CDR3 protein. The repertoire holds more than 700,000 distinct CDR3 sequences, with less than 25% as singletons. The sequences come from PBMCs from blood, collected less than 6 days after vaccination. The receptors were gathered from a man aged 50-60 years who received an inactivated influenza vaccine.

The chain couples TRBV4-3 to TRBJ1-2, with D unclear. Trimming left V 4 bases short and J 8 bases short, with 20 bases between. CDR1 and CDR2 (germline): LGHNA, YSLEER. The CDR3 has 15 amino acids. CDR3 DNA: TGCGCCAGCAGCCCAGCTTTTATGCAGGCGGGGGGCTACACCTTC. It encodes CASSPAFMQAGGYTF.

A few counts support this clonotype. The J gene is TRBJ2-1, the V gene TRBV5-1; 9 positions agree with TRBD2. J gave up 4 bases and V 4 bases, and 9 bases lay outside the gene matches. In germline, CDR1 is SGHRS, CDR2 YFSETQ. The CDR3 length is 16 residues. CDR3 nucleotides: TGCGCCAGCAGCCCAAACCCTAGCGGGACATACAATGAGCAGTTCTTC. Translated: CASSPNPSGTYNEQFF. Complete variable domain (other parts from reference TRBV5-1 and TRBJ2-1): KAGVTQTPRYLIKTRGQQVTLSCSPISGHRSVSWYQQTPGQGLQFLFEYFSETQRNKGNFPGRFSGRQFSNSRSEMNVSTLELGDSALYLCASSPNPSGTYNEQFFGPGTRLTVL.

The chain carries TRBV7-9 and TRBJ2-3; TRBD2 matches at 7 bases. This CDR3 region has 13 residues. Germline values: CDR1 SEHNR, CDR2 FQNEAQ (reference sequence). V trimming: 5 bases; J trimming: 2 bases; junction bases outside the gene matches: 1. The DNA for the CDR3 is TGTGCCAGCAGCGGGAGGGCCACAGATACGCAGTATTTT. This encodes CASSGRATDTQYF.

This sequence joins TRBV4-1 and TRBJ1-1; the D gene is possibly TRBD1 (6 bases). Germline V CDR1 and CDR2: MGHRA, YSYEKL. CDR3 length: 13 amino acids. V was shortened by 8 bases and J by 6 bases, with 16 bases between the two germline ends. CDR3 sequence reads: CASRSNRDPEAFF. The CDR3 DNA is TGCGCCAGCCGCTCGAACAGGGACCCTGAAGCTTTCTTT.

This clonotype was observed at least ten times. V and J are TRBV6-1 and TRBJ1-1, with D unclear. This CDR3 spans 16 amino acids. The germline CDR1 and CDR2 sequences are MNHNS and SASEGT. V was pared by 6 bases and J by 3 bases, with 20 bases between. The CDR3 DNA reads as TGTGCCAGCAGCTCAAGTGGGTACAGTCGGGACACTGAAGCTTTCTTT. It codes for CASSSSGYSRDTEAFF.

The V and J genes are TRBV20-1 and TRBJ2-7; weak D call: TRBD2 (6 bases). Germline CDR1 DFQATT, CDR2 SNEGSKA (reference sequence). CDR3 length equals 16 residues. V dropped 0 bases and J dropped 7 bases, with 22 bases sitting between them. CDR3 nucleotides: TGCAGTGCTAGAGACCCGGAGGGCGGGGCCCTTCAGGAGCAGTACTTC. This gives the protein CSARDPEGGALQEQYF.

V and J are TRBV5-1 and TRBJ1-2, with D perhaps matching TRBD1 (5 bases). The V end was cut by 2 bases, the J end by 3 bases, with 11 bases between. This CDR3 is 14 amino acids long. Germline-derived CDR1 and CDR2 are SGHRS and YFSETQ. As DNA, the CDR3 is TGCGCCAGCAGCTTTTCCGGGACGGACTATGGCTACACCTTC. Residues: CASSFSGTDYGYTF.

This clonotype was seen ten or more times. V usage is TRBV20-1 and J usage is TRBJ1-2; no clear D gene. The germline gives CDR1 DFQATT, CDR2 SNEGSKA (reference sequence). The V end was cut by 3 bases, the J end by 6 bases, with 11 bases between. The CDR3 totals 12 residues. CDR3 loop: CSASLGWDGYTF. The CDR3 coding sequence is TGCAGTGCTAGTCTAGGTTGGGATGGCTACACCTTC.

CDR3 coding DNA: TGTGCCAGCAGCTCCTCGGGACAGAGATTACGGGAGCAGTACTTC. The encoded protein is CASSSSGQRLREQYF. This chain joins TRBV7-9 and TRBJ2-7; TRBD1 agrees at 7 bases. Germline CDR1 SEHNR, CDR2 FQNEAQ (reference sequence). V trimming: 4 bases; J trimming: 7 bases; junction bases outside the gene matches: 13. The CDR3 is 15 amino acids.

This clonotype showed up just a few times. The chain is built from TRBV7-2 and TRBJ2-3; 9 bases fit TRBD2. This CDR3 is 16 amino acids long. Germline CDR1 reads SGHTA; CDR2 reads FQGNSA. J was trimmed by 5 bases and V by 1 base; bases with no gene match: 7. In nucleotides, the CDR3 is TGTGCCAGCAGCTTAGTTGGCGGGGGGGCCCAAGATACGCAGTATTTT. This sequence encodes CASSLVGGGAQDTQYF. Filled out from reference TRBV7-2 and TRBJ2-3, the complete variable domain reads GAGVSQSPSNKVTEKGKDVELRCDPISGHTALYWYRQSLGQGLEFLIYFQGNSAPDKSGLPSDRFSAERTGGSVSTLTIQRTQQEDSAVYLCASSLVGGGAQDTQYFGPGTRLTVL.

V gene TRBV6-1 combines with J gene TRBJ2-5; D may be TRBD1 (5 bases). Trimming removed 7 bases at V and 2 bases at J, with 17 bases between. The CDR3 is 15 residues long. Per the germline V gene, CDR1 is MNHNS and CDR2 is SASEGT. CDR3 DNA sequence: TGTGCCAGCAAGGATTCCTTTGGGGCTCAAGAGACCCAGTACTTC. Its protein product is CASKDSFGAQETQYF.

The sample holds a few counts of this clonotype. The chain carries TRBV20-1 and TRBJ1-5, with D tentatively TRBD1 (5 bases). Between the trimmed V and J ends, which lost 6 bases and 4 bases, there was a span of 19 bases. This CDR3 has 15 residues. Germline V gene data show CDR1 as DFQATT and CDR2 as SNEGSKA (reference sequence). CDR3 residues: CSAVRGARANQPQHF. CDR3 bases: TGCAGTGCGGTCCGAGGGGCGCGGGCTAATCAGCCCCAGCATTTT.